This TCR beta chain was sequenced during a study of regulatory T cells in long-lasting Graves disease. Overall study findings and caveats: Possibly, accuracy suffered from the small sample size.

Time point indicated: persistent/refractory GD, antithyroid drugs over 5 years with positive TRAb. PBMC-derived RNA was used for the TCR library. Per American Thyroid Association guidelines, Graves' disease was diagnosed. For TCR beta, libraries came from iRepertoire HTBI primers and Arm-PCR of CDR3 regions. TCRdb re-analysed the multiplex PCR reads in MiXCR, keeping a single row per CDR3 protein. The sample includes approximately 290,000 distinct CDR3 sequences, approximately 20% of them seen just once. This clonotype showed up many times. Its antigen is unknown. This clonotype was sampled from a female donor with Graves disease. The starting material was peripheral blood mononuclear cells (PBMCs), obtained when the disease was refractory, from a patient treated with antithyroid drugs.

The CDR3 DNA sequence: TGTGCCAGCAGCTACAGGGGGCAGGACACCGGGGAGCTGTTTTTT. This codes for CASSYRGQDTGELFF. The rearrangement joins TRBV11-2 to TRBJ2-2, with TRBD1 matching over 9 bases. J lost 3 bases, V lost 4 bases, and 3 bases had no gene match. Germline CDR1 reads SGHAT; CDR2 reads FQNNGV. CDR3 length equals 15 residues.